These 24 T cell receptor beta chains originate from one sample sequenced in a study of blood T cell repertoires in COVID-19. The protocol was immunoSEQ multiplex PCR, while the TCRdb copy is restricted to in-frame clones and leaves out a portion. There are approximately 260,000 clones in the sample; around nine tenths occur only once, and approximately 2.2% lies in the top ten. Source material: peripheral blood. All receptors come from a man in his fifties with acute or convalescent COVID-19.

The sample holds one count of this clone. The chain combines TRBV6-6 with TRBJ1-2; a weak D match, TRBD1 (5 bases). The CDR3 has 13 residues. In germline, CDR1 is MNHNY, CDR2 SVGAGI (reference sequence). V was pared by 2 bases and J by 3 bases, with 7 bases between. Written as DNA, the CDR3 is TGTGCCAGCAGTTACGGACACGACTATGGCTACACCTTC. This translates into CASSYGHDYGYTF.

Written as DNA, the CDR3 is TGTGCCAGCAGCCGCAACCCAGGGGGCGCAGGAACCGGGGAGCTGTTTTTT. Encoded protein: CASSRNPGGAGTGELFF. The V and J genes are TRBV7-9 and TRBJ2-2, with TRBD1 matching 8 bases. Losses at the gene ends were 5 bases for V and 5 bases for J; bases not matched to a gene: 13. The CDR3 length is 17 residues. CDR1 and CDR2 from the germline V gene are SEHNR and FQNEAQ (reference sequence).

The V gene is TRBV29-1, the J gene TRBJ1-1; TRBD1 might be the D (5 bases). CDR3 size: 12 residues. Germline V lookup: CDR1 SQVTM, CDR2 ANQGSEA. The ends were cut back, 5 bases at V and 3 bases at J, with 10 bases in the middle. The CDR3 DNA is TGCAGCGTTCCTCAGGGTTACACTGAAGCTTTCTTT. Translated: CSVPQGYTEAFF.

This clone has a single count. The chain carries TRBV18 and TRBJ2-7, with TRBD2 matching 16 bases. CDR1 is KGHSH and CDR2 is LQKENI in the germline V gene. CDR3 length: 16 residues. V shed 3 bases, J shed 5 bases, and the junction held 4 bases outside the gene matches. The CDR3, as DNA: TGTGCCAGCTCACCGGGACTAGCGGGGGGGCCGAACGAGCAGTACTTC. It translates to CASSPGLAGGPNEQYF.

This sequence joins TRBV2 and TRBJ1-5, with 7 bases matching TRBD1. J lost 3 bases, V lost 6 bases, and 8 bases had no gene match. CDR1 is SNHLY and CDR2 is FYNNEI in the germline V gene. The CDR3 length is 15 residues. This CDR3 is CASSKQGTINQPQHF. CDR3 coding DNA: TGTGCCAGCAGCAAACAGGGGACAATCAATCAGCCCCAGCATTTT.

The chain joins TRBV27 to TRBJ1-1, with TRBD1 matching 8 bases. This CDR3 region has 15 residues. V lost 7 bases, J lost 4 bases, and 11 bases stayed unmatched. Germline CDR1 is MNHEY and CDR2 is SMNVEV (reference sequence). As DNA, the CDR3 is TGTGCCAGCACCACGCCAGGACAGGGAATCACTGAAGCTTTCTTT. This encodes CASTTPGQGITEAFF.

The rearrangement joins TRBV6-1 to TRBJ1-6; possible D gene TRBD1, 5 bases. The germline gives CDR1 MNHNS, CDR2 SASEGT. The CDR3 spans 15 residues. Trimming stripped 3 bases from V and 7 bases from J, with 13 bases between. The chain's CDR3 is CASSDMTALNSPLHF. The DNA of the CDR3 is TGTGCCAGCAGTGACATGACAGCCCTAAATTCACCCCTCCACTTT.

The chain joins TRBV6-6 to TRBJ2-5, with 8 positions matching TRBD1. The CDR3 runs to 15 residues. With 2 bases clipped from V and 6 bases from J, the junction kept 8 bases outside the gene matches. In germline, CDR1 is MNHNY, CDR2 SVGAGI (reference sequence). The chain's CDR3 is CASSYSAGGLKTQYF. The CDR3 nucleotides read TGTGCCAGCAGTTACAGCGCAGGGGGCTTGAAGACCCAGTACTTC.

The CDR3 DNA reads TGTGCCAGCAGCGCCGGACAGGGCAGGAAAGCTTTCTTT. Translated, it gives CASSAGQGRKAFF. V gene TRBV6-4 combines with J gene TRBJ1-1, with 8 bases matching TRBD1. Germline V gene sequence: CDR1 MRHNA, CDR2 SNTAGT. V shed 6 bases, J shed 9 bases, and the junction held 9 bases outside the gene matches. The CDR3 consists of 13 residues.

The chain joins TRBV18 to TRBJ1-1; 8 nucleotides agree with TRBD1. The CDR3 loop spans 16 amino acids. V shed 4 bases, J shed 1 base, and the junction held 8 bases outside the gene matches. Per germline, CDR1 KGHSH and CDR2 LQKENI. The CDR3 loop reads CASSRRLDRENTEAFF. The CDR3 bases are TGTGCCAGCTCACGAAGACTGGACAGGGAGAACACTGAAGCTTTCTTT.

The gene calls are TRBV2 and TRBJ2-7; D is uncertain. V lost 7 bases to trimming and J lost 0 bases, with 10 bases between them. CDR1 and CDR2 from the germline V gene are SNHLY and FYNNEI. CDR3 length: 13 residues. DNA for the CDR3: TGTGCCAGCACCGCGAGACACTCCTACGAGCAGTACTTC. Translation: CASTARHSYEQYF.

In its sample, this clone was seen a few times. This sample also contains other DNA sequences that code for the same CDR3. The chain recombines TRBV5-1 with TRBJ1-1; no clear D. The CDR3 extends over 14 amino acids. Trimming stripped 1 base from V and 4 bases from J, with 11 bases between. The germline V gene encodes CDR1 SGHRS and CDR2 YFSETQ. The CDR3 coding sequence is TGCGCCAGCAGCTTGCGTCAGTCAGGCACTGAAGCTTTCTTT. It yields the protein CASSLRQSGTEAFF.

The chain joins TRBV7-3 to TRBJ2-5; a possible D gene is TRBD2 (6 bases). CDR3 length equals 13 residues. Trimming left V 6 bases short and J 3 bases short, with 11 bases between. Per germline, CDR1 SGHTA and CDR2 FQGTGA. The CDR3 loop reads CASRDYPKETQYF. DNA for the CDR3: TGTGCCAGCAGGGACTACCCCAAAGAGACCCAGTACTTC.

V usage is TRBV29-1 and J usage is TRBJ2-4; D is ambiguous. Germline V CDR1 and CDR2: SQVTM, ANQGSEA. This CDR3 is built from 16 residues. V was clipped by 6 bases and J by 0 bases, with 18 bases between them. CDR3 bases: TGCAGCGTCTTACTGTCCCCAATACTAGCCAAAAACATTCAGTACTTC. Amino acid sequence: CSVLLSPILAKNIQYF. Full variable domain (remainder filled in from reference TRBV29-1 and TRBJ2-4): SAVISQKPSRDICQRGTSLTIQCQVDSQVTMMFWYRQQPGQSLTLIATANQGSEATYESGFVIDKFPISRPNLTFSTLTVSNMSPEDSSIYLCSVLLSPILAKNIQYFGAGTRLSVL.

The J gene is TRBJ1-1, the V gene TRBV18, with 12 nucleotides matching TRBD1. CDR1 and CDR2 (germline): KGHSH, LQKENI. This CDR3 spans 13 amino acids. Unmatched junction bases numbered 2, after V lost 1 base and J lost 11 bases. In DNA form, the CDR3 reads TGTGCCAGCTCACCACGGGACAGGGGGCCTGCTTTCTTT. It specifies CASSPRDRGPAFF.

This chain uses TRBV7-9 with TRBJ2-3; D remains unclear. The length of the CDR3 is 18 residues. In germline, CDR1 is SEHNR, CDR2 FQNEAQ (reference sequence). Trimming removed 5 bases from V and 2 bases from J, with 23 bases in between. In DNA, the CDR3 is TGTGCCAGCAGCGCCCCCGCGAGTGGAGCGCGCCCCACAGATACGCAGTATTTT. As protein: CASSAPASGARPTDTQYF.

CDR3 sequence reads: CASSRGTSGLSSYEQYF. The CDR3 DNA reads TGCGCCAGCAGCAGGGGGACTAGCGGACTGAGCTCCTACGAGCAGTACTTC. The chain uses TRBV5-1 and TRBJ2-7, with TRBD2 matching 11 bases. CDR1 and CDR2 from the germline V gene are SGHRS and YFSETQ. The CDR3 loop spans 17 amino acids. After removal of 4 bases from V and 0 bases from J, the junction contained 9 bases not matched to a gene.

The chain carries TRBV11-2 and TRBJ2-5, with 9 nucleotides matching TRBD1. Germline values: CDR1 SGHAT, CDR2 FQNNGV. Trimming cost V 5 bases and J 8 bases; bases outside gene matches: 3. The CDR3 is made up of 12 amino acids. The CDR3 nucleotides are TGTGCCAGCAGCGGACAGGGGAGCACCCAGTACTTC. Translating gives CASSGQGSTQYF.

The chain is built from TRBV12-3 or TRBV12-4 and TRBJ1-2; D is undetermined. V was pared by 3 bases and J by 0 bases, with 5 bases between. This CDR3 has 13 residues. DNA of the CDR3: TGTGCCAGCAGTTTCCTCCCTAACTATGGCTACACCTTC. Translated, it gives CASSFLPNYGYTF.

J is TRBJ1-5 and V is TRBV6-5, with 8 positions matching TRBD1. This CDR3 has 15 residues. In germline, CDR1 is MNHEY, CDR2 SVGAGI. V lost 5 bases, J lost 4 bases, and 7 bases stayed unmatched. The CDR3 loop is CASSPDRVGNQPQHF. In DNA, the CDR3 is TGTGCCAGCAGTCCGGACAGGGTGGGTAATCAGCCCCAGCATTTT.

This chain connects TRBV19 to TRBJ1-4; a possible D gene is TRBD1 (5 bases). The germline V gene has CDR1 LNHDA and CDR2 SQIVND (reference sequence). V was trimmed by 5 bases and J by 8 bases, leaving 18 bases between them. The CDR3 is made up of 15 amino acids. CDR3 nucleotide sequence: TGTGCCAGTAGTCCCCTTGGACGGACACAGGAAAAACTGTTTTTT. Translation gives CASSPLGRTQEKLFF.

The rearrangement joins TRBV10-3 to TRBJ2-3, with TRBD1 identical over 7 bases. Germline CDR1 and CDR2: ENHRY and SYGVKD. Trimming cost V 6 bases and J 2 bases; bases outside gene matches: 8. The CDR3 has 15 amino acids. This CDR3 reads CAIRGQESITDTQYF. CDR3 coding DNA: TGTGCCATCAGAGGACAGGAGTCAATCACAGATACGCAGTATTTT.

J is TRBJ2-2 and V is TRBV6-5; D is undetermined. The V and J ends lost 2 bases and 5 bases respectively, with 6 bases between them. CDR1 is MNHEY, CDR2 SVGAGI, per germline. The CDR3 is made up of 13 amino acids. The CDR3 loop reads CASSYPGTGELFF. DNA for the CDR3: TGTGCCAGCAGTTACCCCGGGACCGGGGAGCTGTTTTTT.

The J gene is TRBJ2-3, the V gene TRBV10-3; a possible D gene is TRBD1 (5 bases). CDR3 length equals 14 residues. Germline-derived CDR1 and CDR2 are ENHRY and SYGVKD. Trimming took 4 bases from V and 4 from J, leaving 12 bases between them. The CDR3: CAISGGQGSDTQYF. The CDR3 DNA reads as TGTGCCATCAGTGGGGGTCAGGGATCAGATACGCAGTATTTT.